These 27 T cell receptor beta chains originate from one sample sequenced in a study of long-term antiretroviral therapy in people with HIV. Investigators performed immunoSEQ version v3.0 at survey level. The protocol was immunoSEQ multiplex PCR, while the TCRdb copy is restricted to in-frame clones and leaves out a portion. Counted here are 20,000 to 25,000 clones, more than 70% occurring once; the ten biggest clones make up around a tenth. The specimen was unsorted PBMCs, collected 2.4 years after starting antiretroviral therapy. The source of these receptors is a man aged 40-49 years with HIV.

This clone was observed once. The chain uses TRBV4-3 and TRBJ1-5; no firm D call. This CDR3 is built from 14 residues. Per the germline V gene, CDR1 is LGHNA and CDR2 is YSLEER. V dropped 3 bases and J dropped 3 bases, with 9 bases sitting between them. The CDR3 loop is CASSQAQNNQPQHF. The CDR3 nucleotides are TGCGCCAGCAGCCAGGCTCAGAACAATCAGCCCCAGCATTTT.

V gene TRBV18 combines with J gene TRBJ2-3, with D maybe TRBD2 (6 bases). Germline V gene sequence: CDR1 KGHSH, CDR2 LQKENI. The CDR3 sequence is 16 residues long. Trimming cost V 1 base and J 5 bases, with 16 bases left between them. The DNA for the CDR3 is TGTGCCAGCTCACCACGGGGGGTTGGTTTCGAAGATACGCAGTATTTT. Residues: CASSPRGVGFEDTQYF.

This clone has more than one count but fewer than ten. The gene calls are TRBV5-1 and TRBJ2-7; D is undetermined. The CDR3 is 13 amino acids. Trimming left V 0 bases short and J 1 base short, with 5 bases between. Germline assignment: CDR1 SGHRS and CDR2 YFSETQ. CDR3 sequence (DNA): TGCGCCAGCAGCTTGGACGATTCCTACGAGCAGTACTTC. Translating it yields CASSLDDSYEQYF.

The genes are TRBV14 and TRBJ2-3; tentatively, D is TRBD2 (6 bases). CDR3 length: 14 amino acids. Per the germline V gene, CDR1 is SGHDN and CDR2 is FVKESK. V lost 4 bases and J 4 bases, leaving 12 bases between the germline ends. CDR3 sequence (DNA): TGTGCCAGCAGCCTGGGACTGGTTGCAGATACGCAGTATTTT. It specifies CASSLGLVADTQYF.

The chain combines TRBV7-7 with TRBJ2-5; D tentatively reads TRBD1 or TRBD2 (5 bases each). The CDR3 is 15 amino acids. V was cut by 5 bases and J by 2 bases, with 15 bases left in between. Germline lookup yields CDR1 SSHAT and CDR2 FNYEAQ (reference sequence). This chain's CDR3 is CASSPGQGLQETQYF. DNA of the CDR3: TGTGCCAGCAGCCCGGGGCAGGGCCTTCAAGAGACCCAGTACTTC.

V usage is TRBV7-2 and J usage is TRBJ2-3; tentative D call: TRBD2 (7 bases). Per the germline V gene, CDR1 is SGHTA and CDR2 is FQGNSA. The CDR3 consists of 16 residues. V was shortened by 1 base and J by 5 bases, with 16 bases between the two germline ends. CDR3 protein: CASSLVGGGQGDTQYF. Here the CDR3 DNA reads TGTGCCAGCAGCTTAGTAGGGGGGGGCCAGGGAGATACGCAGTATTTT.

V is TRBV5-1 and J is TRBJ2-3; D is possibly TRBD2 (6 bases). The V gene's germline CDR1 is SGHRS and CDR2 YFSETQ. Trimming left V 4 bases short and J 6 bases short, with 18 bases between. The CDR3 extends over 15 amino acids. The CDR3 sequence: CASSQFDRDSDTQYF. The CDR3 coding sequence is TGCGCCAGCAGCCAATTTGACCGGGACTCTGATACGCAGTATTTT.

The CDR3, as DNA: TGTGCCAGCAGCTTGGGATACGACAGGGGGAGTGGCTACACCTTC. Its translation: CASSLGYDRGSGYTF. This sequence joins TRBV5-6 and TRBJ1-2; 9 bases agree with TRBD1. The CDR3 sequence is 15 residues long. V lost 0 bases to trimming and J lost 7 bases; unmatched junction nucleotides: 7. Looked up from germline, CDR1 is SGHDT and CDR2 is YYEEEE.

For the CDR3, the DNA is TGTGCCAGCAGTGACAGGCAAGGGTACTCTGGGGCCAACGTCCTGACTTTC. Protein: CASSDRQGYSGANVLTF. J is TRBJ2-6 and V is TRBV6-1, with no clear D. Germline CDR1 reads MNHNS; CDR2 reads SASEGT. The CDR3 contains 17 residues. V shed 3 bases and J shed 0 bases, with 12 bases lying between them.

V usage is TRBV6-4 and J usage is TRBJ1-5; a possible D gene is TRBD1 (5 bases). CDR1 is MRHNA, CDR2 SNTAGT, per germline. With 0 bases removed from V and 0 bases from J, the gap between germline ends came to 9 bases. The CDR3 spans 16 residues. DNA of the CDR3: TGTGCCAGCAGTGACTCTGGGGGGGGTAGCAATCAGCCCCAGCATTTT. Translating it yields CASSDSGGGSNQPQHF.

CDR3 DNA: TGCGCCAGCAGTGACCTTACCGGGACTAGCTTTAATGAGCAGTTCTTC. Its translation is CASSDLTGTSFNEQFF. V is TRBV10-1 and J is TRBJ2-1; 9 nucleotides agree with TRBD2. There are 16 residues in the CDR3. After removal of 3 bases from V and 7 bases from J, the junction contained 10 bases not matched to a gene. Germline V gene lookup returns CDR1 WNHNN and CDR2 SYGVQD (reference sequence).

This chain uses TRBV5-4 with TRBJ2-1; D possibly corresponds to TRBD2 (6 bases). The CDR3 extends over 13 amino acids. V was trimmed by 4 bases and J by 13 bases, leaving 18 bases between them. Germline assignment: CDR1 SGHNT and CDR2 YYREEE (reference sequence). The CDR3 loop reads CASSQILSGNQFF. DNA of the CDR3: TGTGCCAGCAGCCAAATACTTAGCGGTAACCAGTTCTTC.

The gene calls are TRBV10-3 and TRBJ2-5; the D is unclear. Trimming took 3 bases from V and 4 from J, leaving 9 bases between them. Germline CDR1 is ENHRY and CDR2 is SYGVKD. The length of the CDR3 is 13 residues. The CDR3: CAISESSRETQYF. The CDR3 DNA reads as TGTGCCATCAGTGAATCTTCCCGAGAGACCCAGTACTTC.

The rearrangement uses TRBV6-1 and TRBJ1-2, with TRBD1 identical over 10 bases. The germline V gene has CDR1 MNHNS and CDR2 SASEGT. With V trimmed by 4 bases and J by 10 bases, 15 bases remained unmatched. The length of the CDR3 is 16 residues. CDR3 DNA: TGTGCCAGCAGTGGGGGTGACTTGGGGACAGGGGTGTTCTACACCTTC. The encoded protein is CASSGGDLGTGVFYTF.

This chain connects TRBV18 to TRBJ1-3; no clear D gene. The ends were cut back, 3 bases at V and 0 bases at J, with 9 bases in the middle. This CDR3 has 15 amino acids. CDR1 KGHSH and CDR2 LQKENI come from the germline V gene. CDR3 DNA: TGTGCCAGCTCACCCTGGCACAGCTCTGGAAACACCATATATTTT. Its protein product is CASSPWHSSGNTIYF.

The genes are TRBV7-9 and TRBJ2-5, with TRBD2 matching 9 bases. Losses at the gene ends were 2 bases for V and 1 base for J; bases not matched to a gene: 5. The germline gives CDR1 SEHNR, CDR2 FQNEAQ (reference sequence). The CDR3 has 16 amino acids. CDR3 residues: CASSLNLAGSQETQYF. The CDR3 DNA sequence: TGTGCCAGCAGCTTAAACCTAGCGGGGAGCCAAGAGACCCAGTACTTC.

V and J are TRBV18 and TRBJ1-1; D is perhaps TRBD1 (5 bases). This CDR3 has 14 amino acids. The V and J ends lost 2 bases and 1 base respectively, with 8 bases between them. Germline V lookup: CDR1 KGHSH, CDR2 LQKENI. The CDR3 region is CASSPVGTNTEAFF. The CDR3, as DNA: TGTGCCAGCTCACCAGTGGGGACGAACACTGAAGCTTTCTTT.

This chain joins TRBV28 and TRBJ1-5; D perhaps matches TRBD1 (5 bases). The CDR3 length is 12 residues. Germline lookup yields CDR1 MDHEN and CDR2 SYDVKM. V was trimmed by 8 bases and J by 2 bases, leaving 7 bases between them. The CDR3 reads CASVQGNQPQHF. The CDR3, as DNA: TGTGCCAGCGTACAGGGCAATCAGCCCCAGCATTTT.

The genes are TRBV28 and TRBJ2-7; a weak D match, TRBD2 (5 bases). V lost 3 bases and J 1 base, leaving 19 bases between the germline ends. This CDR3 contains 17 residues. Germline CDR1 and CDR2: MDHEN and SYDVKM. DNA of the CDR3: TGTGCCAGCAGTTTCCCAACGACATCCCCGGGGTCCTACGAGCAGTACTTC. This encodes CASSFPTTSPGSYEQYF. The full variable domain, with the rest looked up from reference TRBV28 and TRBJ2-7, is DVKVTQSSRYLVKRTGEKVFLECVQDMDHENMFWYRQDPGLGLRLIYFSYDVKMKEKGDIPEGYSVSREKKERFSLILESASTNQTSMYLCASSFPTTSPGSYEQYFGPGTRLTVT.

The genes are TRBV7-9 and TRBJ1-1, with a possible D match to TRBD1 (6 bases). This CDR3 has 14 amino acids. Trimming took off 5 bases at V and 5 bases at J, with 15 bases between the two ends. Per the germline V gene, CDR1 is SEHNR and CDR2 is FQNEAQ (reference sequence). The DNA for the CDR3 is TGTGCCAGCAGCCGCCTAGGGGGGCAGACTGAAGCTTTCTTT. It encodes CASSRLGGQTEAFF.

The sample holds a few counts of this clone. This chain links TRBV30 with TRBJ2-2; TRBD2 is a possible D gene (5 bases). Trimming removed 5 bases at V and 4 bases at J, with 17 bases between. CDR1 is GTSNPN, CDR2 SVGIG, per germline (reference sequence). The CDR3 runs to 15 residues. CDR3: CAWRSRGSSTGELFF. CDR3 coding DNA: TGTGCCTGGCGAAGTCGGGGATCCAGCACCGGGGAGCTGTTTTTT.

J is TRBJ2-7 and V is TRBV7-9; 11 bases are a match to TRBD1. Per the germline V gene, CDR1 is SEHNR and CDR2 is FQNEAQ (reference sequence). The trim removed 4 bases at V and 6 bases at J, leaving 2 bases unmatched. CDR3 size: 13 residues. DNA of the CDR3: TGTGCCAGCAGCTGGGGGACAGGGGGCGAGCAGTACTTC. The encoded protein is CASSWGTGGEQYF.

V usage is TRBV29-1 and J usage is TRBJ2-7; 14 nucleotides line up with TRBD2. The CDR3 consists of 14 residues. The V segment lost 4 bases and the J segment 5 bases; nucleotides outside the gene matches: 4. Germline CDR1 reads SQVTM; CDR2 reads ANQGSEA. Written as DNA, the CDR3 is TGCAGCGTTGGAGGACTAGCGGGAGGTCACGAGCAGTACTTC. Protein sequence: CSVGGLAGGHEQYF.

The rearrangement joins TRBV28 to TRBJ2-7; D not resolved. The CDR3 is 12 residues long. V dropped 2 bases and J dropped 2 bases, with 4 bases sitting between them. From germline, CDR1 is MDHEN and CDR2 SYDVKM. The CDR3 spells CASSLDTYEQYF. Written as DNA, the CDR3 is TGTGCCAGCAGTTTAGACACCTACGAGCAGTACTTC.

V and J are TRBV15 and TRBJ1-1; perhaps TRBD1 as D (5 bases). Germline V CDR1 and CDR2: LNHNV, YYDKDF (reference sequence). The CDR3 loop spans 12 amino acids. V was trimmed by 9 bases and J by 1 base, leaving 9 bases between them. As DNA, the CDR3 is TGTGCCACGGGGCTTGAGAACACTGAAGCTTTCTTT. Residues: CATGLENTEAFF.

This clone was observed a few times. The V call is TRBV7-9, the J call TRBJ2-5, with D possibly TRBD2 on 7 matching bases. The CDR3 extends over 14 amino acids. Germline values: CDR1 SEHNR, CDR2 FQNEAQ (reference sequence). With 5 bases removed from V and 7 bases from J, the gap between germline ends came to 17 bases. CDR3 sequence (DNA): TGTGCCAGCAGCCCTCCCGGGGGGCCGGGGACCCAGTACTTC. Translating gives CASSPPGGPGTQYF.

The V and J genes are TRBV5-1 and TRBJ2-7; 11 nucleotides match TRBD1. CDR3 size: 15 residues. After removal of 5 bases from V and 5 bases from J, the junction contained 9 bases not matched to a gene. Germline-derived CDR1 and CDR2 are SGHRS and YFSETQ. CDR3 loop: CASRPGDRGAHEQYF. The CDR3 bases are TGCGCCAGCAGACCCGGGGACAGGGGGGCCCACGAGCAGTACTTC.